This T cell receptor beta chain is drawn from a study of siplizumab effects on memory and regulatory T cells. Overall study results and limits: To unstimulated subsets, only a minor fraction of alloreactive clones could be mapped.

Germline CDR1 is SNHLY and CDR2 is FYNNEI. V lost 0 bases and J 0 bases, leaving 8 bases between the germline ends. The CDR3 runs to 15 residues. Some clones are missing from TCRdb's copy, which holds only in-frame ones; the method was immunoSEQ multiplex PCR. The table includes fewer than 130,000 clones, approximately 92% detected once. A remark on this clone: Its antigen remains unknown.

Sequencing was performed on CD4+ T cells sorted from blood. This sequence joins TRBV2 and TRBJ1-1; no definite D call. The sequence derives from a human donor in good health. This CDR3 reads CASSEAATMNTEAFF. The CDR3 bases are TGTGCCAGCAGTGAAGCGGCCACGATGAACACTGAAGCTTTCTTT.